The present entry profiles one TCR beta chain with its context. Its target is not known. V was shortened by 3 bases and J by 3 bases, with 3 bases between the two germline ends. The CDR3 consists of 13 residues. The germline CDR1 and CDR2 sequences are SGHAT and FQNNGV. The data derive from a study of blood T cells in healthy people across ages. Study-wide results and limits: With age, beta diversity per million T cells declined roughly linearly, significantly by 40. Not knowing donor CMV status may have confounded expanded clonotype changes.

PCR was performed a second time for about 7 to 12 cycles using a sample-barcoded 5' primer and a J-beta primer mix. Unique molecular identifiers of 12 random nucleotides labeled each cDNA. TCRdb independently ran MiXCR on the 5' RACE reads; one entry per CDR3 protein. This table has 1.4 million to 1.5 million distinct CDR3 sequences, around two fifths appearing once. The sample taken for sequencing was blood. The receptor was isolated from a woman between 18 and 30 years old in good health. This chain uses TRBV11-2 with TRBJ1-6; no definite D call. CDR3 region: CASSFDYNSPLHF. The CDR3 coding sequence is TGTGCCAGCAGCTTTGACTATAATTCACCCCTCCACTTT.